Shown below are 5 T cell receptor beta chains from a single sample sequenced in a study of blood T cell repertoires in COVID-19. Assay used: immunoSEQ multiplex PCR; TCRdb lists only in-frame clones, some missing. Here the sample spans 200,000 to 300,000 clones, roughly nine tenths being singletons. The sequencing input was peripheral blood. These TCRs come from a man in his sixties with acute or convalescent COVID-19.

V usage is TRBV15 and J usage is TRBJ2-2, with 7 positions matching TRBD1. V shed 3 bases, J shed 0 bases, and the junction held 1 base outside the gene matches. The CDR3 sequence is 15 residues long. Looked up from germline, CDR1 is LNHNV and CDR2 is YYDKDF (reference sequence). CDR3 sequence (DNA): TGTGCCACCAGCAGGGACAGGACGAACACCGGGGAGCTGTTTTTT. It codes for CATSRDRTNTGELFF.

V gene TRBV4-2 combines with J gene TRBJ2-2; the match to TRBD1 covers 8 bases. Germline V gene lookup returns CDR1 LGHNA and CDR2 YNFKEQ. This CDR3 is 18 amino acids long. Losses at the gene ends were 7 bases for V and 4 bases for J; bases not matched to a gene: 17. The CDR3 nucleotides read TGTGCCAGCACCCTCGTTGGGGACAGGAACGACTTCACCGGGGAGCTGTTTTTT. Amino acids: CASTLVGDRNDFTGELFF.

Only a few counts were recorded for this clone. The V gene is TRBV5-1, the J gene TRBJ2-2, with TRBD1 as a possible D gene (6 bases). This CDR3 is 15 amino acids long. Deletions cut 4 bases from V and 0 bases from J, with 10 bases between. CDR1 and CDR2 (germline): SGHRS, YFSETQ. The CDR3 region has the DNA TGCGCCAGCAGCCTGGGGACAACGAACACCGGGGAGCTGTTTTTT. Amino acid sequence: CASSLGTTNTGELFF.

The chain combines TRBV6-1 with TRBJ2-5, with D perhaps matching TRBD1 (5 bases). Germline V CDR1 and CDR2: MNHNS, SASEGT. V lost 3 bases and J 5 bases, leaving 16 bases between the germline ends. The CDR3 contains 15 residues. The DNA of the CDR3 is TGTGCCAGCAGTGAGCAGGGTGGGGTTGGGGAGACCCAGTACTTC. Amino acid sequence: CASSEQGGVGETQYF.

The sample holds a few counts of this clone. This chain uses TRBV5-4 with TRBJ2-1; 8 nucleotides align to TRBD1. The germline gives CDR1 SGHNT, CDR2 YYREEE (reference sequence). The CDR3 has 12 amino acids. V dropped 4 bases and J dropped 10; count of bases not matched to a gene: 4. CDR3 sequence reads: CASSPTGDEQFF. The CDR3 bases are TGTGCCAGCAGCCCGACAGGGGACGAGCAGTTCTTC.